This TCR beta chain was sequenced in a study of CD8+ T cells in alopecia areata. Sorting of CD4+ cells into CD25+CD127- cells was carried out for about five patients. Reverse transcribed after extraction, RNA yielded cDNA as the sequencing template. The table came from immunoSEQ multiplex PCR; TCRdb's copy has only in-frame clones and leaves some out. The table records 35,000 or so clones, under 65% of them present only once. Trimming removed 2 bases from V and 4 bases from J, with 11 bases in between. The CDR3 has 14 amino acids. The germline CDR1 and CDR2 sequences are MNHEY and SMNVEV (reference sequence).

This sequence joins TRBV27 and TRBJ1-2; a weak D match, TRBD1 (5 bases). The sequencing sample was made of CD4+ Tregs sorted from blood. The source is a human donor with alopecia areata. CDR3: CASSLRGYGYGYTF. CDR3 DNA: TGTGCCAGCAGTTTACGGGGGTATGGCTATGGCTACACCTTC.